This T cell receptor (beta chain) was observed in a study of blood T cell repertoires in COVID-19. Study-wide background: Samples came from the United States, Italy and Spain, spanning acute and convalescent COVID-19. T cells, B-cell-depleted T cells, or PBMCs provided the cDNA or gDNA that served as material.

CDR3 length: 14 residues. Per the germline V gene, CDR1 is MNHEY and CDR2 is SVGEGT. Losses at the gene ends were 6 bases for V and 8 bases for J; bases not matched to a gene: 8. As handled by the study authors: Amplification of reference gene primers was used by the study to estimate nucleated cell counts. The protocol was immunoSEQ multiplex PCR, while the TCRdb copy is restricted to in-frame clones and leaves out a portion. The V and J calls and the clone size are those of that table, but D and trimming were determined from the DNA. The sample consists of more than 140,000 clones, 84% of them appearing once.

Material: peripheral blood. The TCR originated in a woman between 50 and 59 years old in a cohort sampled during active or convalescent COVID-19. The V gene is TRBV6-2 or TRBV6-3, the J gene TRBJ2-1; 9 bases match TRBD2. The DNA for the CDR3 is TGTGCCAGCAGCACGGGCGGGGGGGCTGATGAGCAGTTCTTC. Its protein product is CASSTGGGADEQFF.